What follows describes a single TCR beta chain. The table lists this clonotype with many counts. What this receptor recognizes is not known. No base quality values were provided; no much bigger clone lies one nucleotide off. These data belong to a study (dated by TCRdb to between 2015 and 2017). A note on the overall study: The study set out to test whether tumor-infiltrating Tregs in breast cancer get recruited from blood Tregs or are instead converted in situ from other CD4+ T cell subsets.

For CDR1 and CDR2, the germline V gene lists MGHRA and YSYEKL. The junction carries 19 bases between V and J, which are trimmed by 1 base and 5 bases respectively. There are 17 amino acids in the CDR3, from cysteine to phenylalanine inclusive. The sequence is cut down to CDR3 DNA, 51 bases in frame from base 1. Full-length TCR variable regions were amplified by 5' RACE PCR with constant-region reverse primers, and semi-nested PCR with Nested Universal Primer A was subsequently performed. Using the ReliaPrep RNA Cell Miniprep System, total RNA was extracted, and the SMARTer RACE 5'/3' Kit was then used to reverse transcribe the RNA into 5'RACE-ready cDNA. Full-length TCR alpha and beta libraries were barcoded with multiplex adaptors and sequenced on an Illumina MiSeq. The authors' pipeline ran thus. For each of nine subset-tissue groups, sequencing data from the five patients were combined, and the groups were compared by unsupervised clustering of TCR gene usage. The Morisita-Horn index was used to calculate repertoire similarity, with shared sequences weighted by how much each contributed to each repertoire. The public reads were quality trimmed at Q25 with fastp and then assembled into clones with MiXCR by TCRdb, keeping productive beta chains. Under each unique CDR3 protein, matching rows form one entry showing the most common genes and DNA. These V and J calls derive from TCRdb rather than the authors' analysis. This sample lists 35,000 to 50,000 distinct CDR3 sequences; about a fifth were detected once. The ten largest clones represent 3.5% to 4.5% of the sample.

General conclusions and limits of the study: The TCR alpha and beta sequences of tumor-infiltrating Tregs showed the greatest overlap with tumor naive CD4+ T cells, followed by blood naive CD4+ T cells. Validation in the larger cohort was restricted to a single TCR beta V-J rearrangement rather than whole repertoires. Tumor memory CD4+ T cell TCR gene usage was found to cluster with blood and lymph node memory CD4+ cells and with lymph node naive CD4+ cells.

Cells that were CD4+CD25+CD127-/low were isolated as Tregs. Tregs, naive and memory CD4+ T cells from tumor, blood and ipsilateral draining lymph nodes of a few breast cancer patients underwent full-length TCR alpha and beta sequencing. Tumor tissue and lymph nodes obtained by ipsilateral axillary dissection were perfused with PBS, cut into small pieces and digested using collagenase I and hyaluronidase. Ficoll density gradient centrifugation was used to isolate mononuclear cells from lymph nodes or from 45 to 50 ml of peripheral blood. A purity exceeding 90% was confirmed by FACS for the sorted cell populations.

Rearrangement joined TRBV4-1 to TRBJ2-3, with the D call perhaps TRBD1 or TRBD2, each one matching 5 bases. Material for sequencing was Tregs sorted from a lymph node. The origin of this receptor is a female donor with breast cancer. The bases are TGCGCCAGCAGCCAAGTACCCCGGCCAGGGACCTTAGATACGCAGTATTTT. Translated, it gives CASSQVPRPGTLDTQYF.